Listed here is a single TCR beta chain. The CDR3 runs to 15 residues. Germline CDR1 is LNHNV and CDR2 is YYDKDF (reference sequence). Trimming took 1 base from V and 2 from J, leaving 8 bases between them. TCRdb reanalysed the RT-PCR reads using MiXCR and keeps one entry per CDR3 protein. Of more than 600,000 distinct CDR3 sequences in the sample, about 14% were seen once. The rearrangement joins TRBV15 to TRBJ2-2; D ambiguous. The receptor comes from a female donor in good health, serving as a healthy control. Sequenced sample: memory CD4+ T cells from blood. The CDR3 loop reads CATSRGGLNTGELFF. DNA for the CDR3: TGTGCCACCAGCAGAGGAGGTCTTAACACCGGGGAGCTGTTTTTT.